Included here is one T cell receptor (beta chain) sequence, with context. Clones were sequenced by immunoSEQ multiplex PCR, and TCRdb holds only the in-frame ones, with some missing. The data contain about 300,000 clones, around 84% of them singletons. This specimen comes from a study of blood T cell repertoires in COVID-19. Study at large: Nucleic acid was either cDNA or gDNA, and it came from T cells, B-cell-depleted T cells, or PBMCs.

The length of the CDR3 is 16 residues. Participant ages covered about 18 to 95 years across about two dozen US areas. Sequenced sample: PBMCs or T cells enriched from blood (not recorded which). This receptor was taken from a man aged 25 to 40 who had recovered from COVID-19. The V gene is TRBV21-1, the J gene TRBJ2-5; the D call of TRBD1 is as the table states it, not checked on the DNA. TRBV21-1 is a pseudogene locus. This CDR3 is CASSKAPAEYQETQYF. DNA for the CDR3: TGTGCCAGCAGCAAAGCGCCCGCAGAATACCAAGAGACCCAGTACTTC.